This T cell receptor beta chain is drawn from a study of Graves' ophthalmopathy and Graves' hyperthyroidism. This clonotype occurred many times. TCR beta CDR3 regions were amplified from RNA transcripts. First-round RT-PCR used HTBI primers; second-round multiplex PCR followed. One entry per CDR3 protein, called by TCRdb with MiXCR from the multiplex PCR reads. The data contain about 400,000 distinct CDR3 sequences, around a fifth of them singletons. With 0 bases clipped from V and 6 bases from J, the junction kept 10 bases outside the gene matches. This CDR3 has 18 amino acids. Germline V gene sequence: CDR1 SGHTA, CDR2 FQGNSA. Patients newly diagnosed with hyperthyroidism, under 2 months' duration, were aged 18 to 65, the study reports.

The chain couples TRBV7-2 to TRBJ2-7, with 14 bases lining up with TRBD2. The sequenced material came from peripheral blood. The sequence came from a woman between 18 and 29 years old with stable Graves' hyperthyroidism. CDR3 coding DNA: TGTGCCAGCAGCTTAGCCCGGAGGACTAGCGGGAGGATCCGCGAGCAGTACTTC. Translating it yields CASSLARRTSGRIREQYF.